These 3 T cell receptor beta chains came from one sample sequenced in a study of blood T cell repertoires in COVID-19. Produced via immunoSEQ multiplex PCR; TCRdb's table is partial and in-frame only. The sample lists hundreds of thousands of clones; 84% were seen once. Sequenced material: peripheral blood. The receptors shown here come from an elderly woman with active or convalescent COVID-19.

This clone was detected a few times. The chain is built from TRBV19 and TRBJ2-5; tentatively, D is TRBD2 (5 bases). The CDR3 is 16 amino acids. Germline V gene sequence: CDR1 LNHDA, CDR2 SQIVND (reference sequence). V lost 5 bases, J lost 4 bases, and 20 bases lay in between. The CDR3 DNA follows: TGTGCCAGTAGTCCAATCGAGGGAGTACTGGTAGAGACCCAGTACTTC. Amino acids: CASSPIEGVLVETQYF.

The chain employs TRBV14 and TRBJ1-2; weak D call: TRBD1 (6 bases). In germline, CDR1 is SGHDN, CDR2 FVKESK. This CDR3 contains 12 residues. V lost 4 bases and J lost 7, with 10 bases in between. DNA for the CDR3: TGTGCCAGCAGCCCCGGGACATTTGGCTACACCTTC. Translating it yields CASSPGTFGYTF.

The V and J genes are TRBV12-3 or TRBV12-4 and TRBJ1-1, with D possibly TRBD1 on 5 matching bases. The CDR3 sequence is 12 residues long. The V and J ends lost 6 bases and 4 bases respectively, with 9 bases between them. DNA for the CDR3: TGTGCCAGCAGGGGGGAGGCCACTGAAGCTTTCTTT. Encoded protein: CASRGEATEAFF.